This T cell receptor (beta chain) came from a study of glioma-infiltrating T cells after dendritic cell vaccination. Regarding time point: after dendritic cell vaccination, including at tumor progression/relapse. With 1 base clipped from V and 4 bases from J, the junction kept 6 bases outside the gene matches. CDR3 length: 15 amino acids. Germline CDR1 SGHTA, CDR2 FQGNSA. The assay was immunoSEQ multiplex PCR, and TCRdb's table has in-frame clones only and misses some. The data show some 78,000 clones, 85% seen once. This sample comprised blood, obtained after dendritic cell vaccination. The V gene is TRBV7-2, the J gene TRBJ1-1, with 7 positions matching TRBD1. The sequence came from a human donor with glioblastoma. The CDR3 here is CASSLGTGARTEAFF. In DNA form, the CDR3 reads TGTGCCAGCAGCTTAGGAACAGGGGCGCGCACTGAAGCTTTCTTT.